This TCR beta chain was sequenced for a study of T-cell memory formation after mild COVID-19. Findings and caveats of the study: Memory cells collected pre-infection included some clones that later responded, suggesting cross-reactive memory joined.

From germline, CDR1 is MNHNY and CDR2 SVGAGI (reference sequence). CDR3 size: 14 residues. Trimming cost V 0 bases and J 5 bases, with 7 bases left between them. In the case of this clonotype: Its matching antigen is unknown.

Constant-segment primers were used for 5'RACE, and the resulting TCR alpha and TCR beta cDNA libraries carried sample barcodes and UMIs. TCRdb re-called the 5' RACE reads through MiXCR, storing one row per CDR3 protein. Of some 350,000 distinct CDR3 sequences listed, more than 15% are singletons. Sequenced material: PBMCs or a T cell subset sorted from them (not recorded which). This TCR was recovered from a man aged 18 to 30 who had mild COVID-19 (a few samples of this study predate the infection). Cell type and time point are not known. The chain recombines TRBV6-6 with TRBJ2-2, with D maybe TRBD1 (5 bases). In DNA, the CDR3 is TGTGCCAGCAGTTACTCCTCAGGGACCGGGGAGCTGTTTTTT. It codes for CASSYSSGTGELFF.